The present T cell receptor (beta chain) was sequenced within a study of cytomegalovirus exposure and HLA in healthy donors. Whole-study context: Genetic ancestry analysis placed about 84% of the 300 to 500 donors that were genotyped in the Caucasian-associated cluster.

PCR amplification relied on 60 Vbeta primers (plus 13 Jbeta primers). TCRdb keeps only in-frame clones here, not all; method: immunoSEQ multiplex PCR. This table lists about 140,000 clones. Findings of the study overall: Apparent HLA restriction characterized most CMV-associated TCR beta chains in a later analysis. Reports described diagnosis of cytomegalovirus status by the classifier as highly specific and sensitive. Later on, an analysis showed TCR association rates differing by HLA locus, with DRB1 the most and HLA-C the fewest.

Concerning this clone: Its antigen is as yet unknown.

The CDR3 consists of 14 residues. V shed 2 bases and J shed 2 bases, with 9 bases lying between them. Germline CDR1 and CDR2: MNHEY and SMNVEV (reference sequence). The rearrangement links TRBV27 to TRBJ1-1; D is uncertain. This receptor was obtained from a male donor in good health and CMV-seronegative. Material for sequencing was PBMCs. The CDR3 nucleotides are TGTGCCAGCAGTTTACAGCAGGTAAACACTGAAGCTTTCTTT. This sequence encodes CASSLQQVNTEAFF.